The clone carrying this TCR beta chain was detected a few times. One entry per CDR3 protein results from TCRdb running MiXCR on the 5' RACE reads. The sample shows fewer than 400,000 distinct CDR3 sequences, around 6.5% of them seen only once. The data belong to a study of T cells after yellow fever vaccination. Deletions cut 6 bases from V and 3 bases from J, with 12 bases between. Per the germline V gene, CDR1 is KGHSH and CDR2 is LQKENI. This CDR3 comprises 13 residues. The chain links TRBV18 to TRBJ2-7; D call uncertain. The specimen comprised PBMCs, sampled 5 days after the yellow fever booster vaccination. This clonotype was obtained from a man between 25 and 39 years old who received the YFV17D yellow fever vaccine. The CDR3 sequence is CASSPRRDYEQYF. In DNA form, the CDR3 reads TGTGCCAGCTCCCCGAGACGTGACTACGAGCAGTACTTC.